These T cell receptor beta chains were read from a single sample in a study of shared T cell receptors in the human thymus. Clones were read by immunoSEQ multiplex PCR, and TCRdb kept only the in-frame ones, dropping some. The sample has about 610,000 clones; around 89% are singletons. These records were also assigned to another study, of human thymus T cells.

The specimen sequenced was thymocytes. The receptors originated from a boy under two years old with a congenital heart defect. Both conserved end residues are part of each CDR3. The order of the fields is V gene, clone size, J gene, D gene, CDR3 protein, CDR3 DNA. A D gene is named only where the DNA matches it firmly. Not all rows give a size; the values are once, few, many and, for expanded clones, a class.

>TRBV27|NA|TRBJ2-7|NA
CASSLRIRSEQYF
TGTGCCAGCAGTTTAAGGATCAGGTCCGAGCAGTACTTC
>TRBV20-1|NA|TRBJ1-2|NA
CVRVVNYGYTF
TGCGTCCGGGTAGTGAACTATGGCTACACCTTC
>TRBV29-1|NA|TRBJ2-5|TRBD2
CSVGVGRGATSGPPHQETQYF
TGCAGCGTTGGGGTAGGCCGGGGGGCCACTAGCGGGCCCCCACACCAAGAGACCCAGTACTTC
>TRBV7-2|NA|TRBJ2-7|TRBD2
CASSLQREDIGEQYF
TGTGCCAGCAGCTTACAGCGGGAGGATATTGGAGAGCAGTACTTC
>TRBV28|NA|TRBJ2-2|TRBD2
CASSPEAQMTSGYTGELFF
TGTGCCAGCAGTCCCGAAGCGCAGATGACTAGCGGCTACACCGGGGAGCTGTTTTTT
>TRBV7-8|NA|TRBJ2-7|NA
CASSLVPYTYEQYF
TGTGCCAGCAGCTTAGTTCCTTATACCTACGAGCAGTACTTC
>TRBV14|NA|TRBJ2-1|TRBD2
CASSHSGPAVSEQFF
TGTGCCAGCAGCCATAGCGGGCCAGCTGTGAGTGAGCAGTTCTTC
>TRBV6-1|NA|TRBJ2-1|TRBD2
CASSARIAGGAYNEQFF
TGTGCCAGCAGTGCCCGAATAGCGGGAGGGGCCTACAATGAGCAGTTCTTC
>TRBV30|NA|TRBJ1-1|NA
CAWSATKPMAAFF
TGTGCCTGGAGTGCAACGAAACCCATGGCAGCTTTCTTT
>TRBV27|NA|TRBJ2-1|TRBD2
CASVPRGTSGSLPQFF
TGTGCCAGCGTCCCGAGGGGGACTAGCGGGAGCCTACCCCAGTTCTTC
>TRBV15|NA|TRBJ2-1|TRBD2
CATSRAGWSVAGVDYNEQFF
TGTGCCACCAGCAGAGCCGGATGGAGCGTAGCGGGAGTTGATTACAATGAGCAGTTCTTC
>TRBV27|NA|TRBJ2-6|TRBD1
CASTASRKAGGSGANVLTF
TGTGCCAGCACCGCTTCCCGGAAAGCAGGGGGCTCTGGGGCCAACGTCCTGACTTTC
>TRBV11-3|NA|TRBJ1-5|NA
CASSSTCRQDINQPQHF
TGTGCCAGCAGCTCCACCTGCCGGCAGGATATCAATCAGCCCCAGCATTTT
>TRBV30|NA|TRBJ1-2|TRBD1
CAWSPPGTDGYTF
TGTGCCTGGAGTCCACCCGGGACAGATGGCTACACCTTC
>TRBV10-2|NA|TRBJ2-7|TRBD1
CASTSGRTGSPEQYF
TGCGCCAGCACTAGTGGGCGGACAGGGTCACCCGAGCAGTACTTC
>TRBV10-3|NA|TRBJ1-1|NA
CAISERGTPIQGDTEAFF
TGTGCCATCAGTGAGCGGGGCACCCCGATACAGGGCGACACTGAAGCTTTCTTT
>TRBV18|NA|TRBJ2-1|TRBD2
CASSPQGTSGKYNEQFF
TGTGCCAGCTCACCCCAAGGGACTAGCGGGAAATACAATGAGCAGTTCTTC
>TRBV21-1|once|TRBJ2-1|NA
CASSKDRQQSPFEQFF
TGTGCCAGCAGCAAAGACAGGCAACAGTCTCCTTTTGAGCAGTTCTTC
>TRBV5-6|NA|TRBJ2-7|TRBD2
CASSTEGTMDEQYF
TGTGCCAGCAGCACCGAGGGGACTATGGACGAGCAGTACTTC
>TRBV9|NA|TRBJ2-2|TRBD2
CASSVAGLAGGMGNTGELFF
TGTGCCAGCAGCGTAGCTGGCCTAGCGGGAGGAATGGGGAACACCGGGGAGCTGTTTTTT
>TRBV6-5|NA|TRBJ1-5|NA
CASGGGLSNQPQHF
TGTGCCAGCGGGGGGGGGCTGAGCAATCAGCCCCAGCATTTT
>TRBV19|NA|TRBJ2-7|TRBD1
CASSIGTGYEQYF
TGTGCCAGTAGTATTGGGACAGGCTACGAGCAGTACTTC
>TRBV5-6|NA|TRBJ2-1|TRBD2
CASSFELAVYNEQFF
TGTGCCAGCAGCTTCGAACTAGCGGTTTACAATGAGCAGTTCTTC
>TRBV18|NA|TRBJ2-7|NA
CASSPTSGAYEQYF
TGTGCCAGCTCACCGACATCAGGGGCCTACGAGCAGTACTTC
>TRBV4-2|NA|TRBJ2-1|TRBD2
CASSQVIPLPGLAGSNEQFF
TGTGCCAGCAGCCAAGTTATACCTTTACCGGGACTAGCGGGCAGCAATGAGCAGTTCTTC
>TRBV29-1|NA|TRBJ1-4|NA
CSVPDPPMGATNEKLFF
TGCAGCGTGCCTGACCCCCCCATGGGAGCGACTAATGAAAAACTGTTTTTT
>TRBV7-8|NA|TRBJ2-3|TRBD2
CASSLRAGLADTDTQYF
TGTGCCAGCAGCTTACGGGCCGGACTAGCTGACACAGATACGCAGTATTTT
>TRBV5-4|few|TRBJ2-7|TRBD2
CASSIGTSGRREQYF
TGTGCCAGCAGCATCGGGACTAGCGGGAGGCGGGAGCAGTACTTC
>TRBV10-3|NA|TRBJ2-1|TRBD1
CAIRADRAGTNEQFF
TGTGCCATCAGAGCTGACAGGGCAGGAACCAATGAGCAGTTCTTC
>TRBV6-1|NA|TRBJ1-3|NA
CASSEGPGFSGNTIYF
TGTGCCAGCAGTGAAGGGCCGGGGTTCTCTGGAAACACCATATATTTT
>TRBV4-3|NA|TRBJ2-3|TRBD2
CASSQDSLAGGPGDEDTQYF
TGCGCCAGCAGCCAAGATTCACTAGCGGGAGGGCCCGGGGATGAAGATACGCAGTATTTT